Listed here is a single T cell receptor (beta chain). Its antigen is undetermined. Trimming took 6 bases from V and 3 from J; bases not matched to a gene: 9. Germline assignment: CDR1 SGDLS and CDR2 YYNGEE. The CDR3 has 16 residues. This sample was included in a study of cytomegalovirus exposure and HLA in healthy donors. Study-wide results and limits: Some V segments could not be told apart, so they were left out, TRBV6-2 and TRBV6-3 among them. Cytomegalovirus-associated TCR beta chains were listed, numbering 164. Presence/absence analyses assumed roughly uniform sequencing depth across donors.

Vbeta (60) and Jbeta (13) primers were used in the PCR. Clones were sequenced by immunoSEQ multiplex PCR, and TCRdb holds only the in-frame ones, with some missing. The table shows approximately 160,000 clones, with about 65% occurring only once. V and J are TRBV9 and TRBJ2-2; 9 bases match TRBD2. The sample taken for sequencing was PBMCs. The receptor's source is a woman aged 18-29 years in good health and CMV-seropositive. CDR3 sequence reads: CASTLAGAPDTGELFF. The CDR3 DNA reads as TGTGCCAGCACCTTAGCGGGAGCCCCCGACACCGGGGAGCTGTTTTTT. The whole variable domain, filled in from reference TRBV9 and TRBJ2-2, reads DSGVTQTPKHLITATGQRVTLRCSPRSGDLSVYWYQQSLDQGLQFLIQYYNGEERAKGNILERFSAQQFPDLHSELNLSSLELGDSALYFCASTLAGAPDTGELFFGEGSRLTVL.